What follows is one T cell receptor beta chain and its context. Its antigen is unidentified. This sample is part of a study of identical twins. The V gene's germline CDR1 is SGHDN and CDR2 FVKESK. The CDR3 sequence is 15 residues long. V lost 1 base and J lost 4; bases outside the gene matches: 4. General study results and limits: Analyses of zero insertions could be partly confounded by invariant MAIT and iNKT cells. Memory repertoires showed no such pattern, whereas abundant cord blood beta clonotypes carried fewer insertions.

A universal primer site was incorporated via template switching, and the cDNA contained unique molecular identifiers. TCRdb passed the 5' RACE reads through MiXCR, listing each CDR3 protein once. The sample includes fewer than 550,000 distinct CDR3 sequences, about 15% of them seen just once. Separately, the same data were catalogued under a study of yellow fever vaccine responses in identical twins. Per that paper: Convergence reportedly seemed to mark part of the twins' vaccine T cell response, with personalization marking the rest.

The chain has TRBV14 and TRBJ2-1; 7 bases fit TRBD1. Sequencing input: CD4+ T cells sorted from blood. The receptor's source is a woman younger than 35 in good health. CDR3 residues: CASSQVGQVYNEQFF. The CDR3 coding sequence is TGTGCCAGCAGCCAAGTCGGACAGGTTTACAATGAGCAGTTCTTC.